This T cell receptor (beta chain) appears in the sequencing data of a study of blood T cell repertoires in COVID-19. Study-wide context: Samples representing acute and convalescent COVID-19 were sourced from the United States, Italy and Spain.

Everyone who took part was roughly 18 to 89 years old, and they came from 24 US areas. Assignments of participants to cohorts depended upon their own reported clinical history. Donors in Cohort 3 who had recovered were those with two negative PCRs, healthcare professional clearance, or resolution of their symptoms. Germline CDR1 SGHTA, CDR2 FQGNSA. With 1 base removed from V and 1 base from J, the gap between germline ends came to 9 bases. The CDR3 contains 15 residues. TCRdb keeps only in-frame clones here, not all; method: immunoSEQ multiplex PCR. This table has about 260,000 clones, about 88% appearing once.

The chain carries TRBV7-2 and TRBJ2-3, with a possible D match to TRBD1 (6 bases). This receptor was identified in a woman between 50 and 59 years old who had recovered from COVID-19. The sample was PBMCs or T cells enriched from blood (not recorded which). CDR3 coding DNA: TGTGCCAGCAGCTTAGACAGGGAAGGCACAGATACGCAGTATTTT. Protein: CASSLDREGTDTQYF.